The source of this T cell receptor beta chain is a study of blood T cells in healthy people across ages. Broader study findings: Measured against age, TCR beta diversity per million T cells decreased in a roughly linear manner.

As concerns this clonotype: The antigen remains undetermined.

Germline loops: CDR1 SGHKS, CDR2 YYEKEE (reference sequence). The CDR3 loop spans 15 amino acids. With 0 bases clipped from V and 2 bases from J, the junction kept 3 bases outside the gene matches. Next came a second PCR, run for about 7 to 11 cycles, which used a sample-barcoded 5' primer along with a J-beta primer mix. From the 5' RACE reads, TCRdb called clonotypes with MiXCR, one entry per CDR3 protein. The sample holds 780,000 or so distinct CDR3 sequences; roughly 25% are singletons and the top ten take approximately 3.7%. These records were also assigned to another study, of T cells of mothers and their children. That source notes: In this cohort, donors were a few healthy Caucasian mothers plus their six children. Every microgram of extracted RNA entered cDNA synthesis, around 1.4 ug per 15 ul.

The material sequenced was blood. This chain connects TRBV5-5 to TRBJ2-5; 8 bases map to TRBD2. The receptor was derived from a boy younger than 18 in good health. CDR3 loop: CASSLAVAGQETQYF. DNA of the CDR3: TGTGCCAGCAGCTTGGCCGTAGCGGGACAAGAGACCCAGTACTTC. The whole variable domain, filled in from reference TRBV5-5 and TRBJ2-5, reads DAGVTQSPTHLIKTRGQQVTLRCSPISGHKSVSWYQQVLGQGPQFIFQYYEKEERGRGNFPDRFSARQFPNYSSELNVNALLLGDSALYLCASSLAVAGQETQYFGPGTRLLVL.